Listed here are 30 T cell receptor beta chains from one sample, sequenced in a study of OX40 agonist ivuxolimab in advanced cancers. The library was obtained by the immunoSEQ multiplex PCR assay. TCRdb took this table from immuneACCESS and kept in-frame rearrangements with V and J called. Such tables lack part of the clones; where checked against another copy, unresolved V genes explain under half of the gap, and the rest is unexplained. For this sample there are 80,000 to 100,000 clones; around 94% appear just once. The ten largest clones take up about 0.19% of the sample. This specimen consisted of CD4+ or CD8+ T cells sorted from blood, obtained in a trial of the OX40 agonist ivuxolimab. The origin of the receptors is an adult with an advanced solid tumor such as melanoma, head and neck, liver or kidney cancer.

This chain uses TRBV7-6 with TRBJ2-7, with TRBD2 as a possible D gene (6 bases). This CDR3 has 16 amino acids. Germline CDR1 reads SGHVS; CDR2 reads FNYEAQ. V was clipped by 0 bases and J by 2 bases, with 14 bases between them. The CDR3 sequence is CASSLAASALPYEQYF. The CDR3 region has the DNA TGTGCCAGCAGCTTAGCCGCTAGCGCCCTCCCCTACGAGCAGTACTTC.

This clone occurred once. This sequence joins TRBV7-3 and TRBJ1-2; D unresolved. Trimming cost V 5 bases and J 5 bases, with 18 bases left between them. CDR3 length: 15 residues. From germline, CDR1 is SGHTA and CDR2 FQGTGA. CDR3 region: CASSLNRGPAYGYTF. CDR3 sequence (DNA): TGTGCCAGCAGCCTTAACAGAGGGCCGGCGTATGGCTACACCTTC.

The CDR3 sequence is CATLGQGKAFF. The CDR3 DNA reads TGTGCCACTCTGGGACAGGGTAAAGCTTTCTTT. The V call is TRBV19, the J call TRBJ1-1; TRBD1 matches at 9 bases. The CDR3 consists of 11 residues. Germline loops: CDR1 LNHDA, CDR2 SQIVND (reference sequence). The V gene end was trimmed by 10 bases and the J gene end by 9 bases; junction bases not matched to a gene: 6.

The rearrangement links TRBV19 to TRBJ1-2; D uncertain. The ends were cut back, 2 bases at V and 8 bases at J, with 18 bases in the middle. CDR3 size: 15 residues. CDR1 is LNHDA and CDR2 is SQIVND in the germline V gene (reference sequence). The CDR3 here is CASSISAAELSGYTF. In DNA form, the CDR3 reads TGTGCCAGTAGTATATCAGCGGCGGAACTATCAGGCTACACCTTC. Based on the CDR3 plus reference TRBV19 and TRBJ1-2, the full variable domain is DGGITQSPKYLFRKEGQNVTLSCEQNLNHDAMYWYRQDPGQGLRLIYYSQIVNDFQKGDIAEGYSVSREKKESFPLTVTSAQKNPTAFYLCASSISAAELSGYTFGSGTRLTVV.

The genes are TRBV27 and TRBJ2-7, with D unclear. CDR1 MNHEY and CDR2 SMNVEV come from the germline V gene (reference sequence). V was trimmed by 6 bases and J by 3 bases, leaving 21 bases between them. The CDR3 consists of 16 residues. CDR3 DNA: TGTGCCAGCAGCCCCGATGCCTTATTCTACCGCTACGAGCAGTACTTC. It encodes CASSPDALFYRYEQYF.

This chain connects TRBV18 to TRBJ2-3, with 7 bases matching TRBD1. The germline V gene encodes CDR1 KGHSH and CDR2 LQKENI. The CDR3 runs to 15 residues. J lost 0 bases, V lost 0 bases, and 0 bases had no gene match. CDR3 DNA sequence: TGTGCCAGCTCACCACCGGGACAGAGCACAGATACGCAGTATTTT. Protein product: CASSPPGQSTDTQYF.

This clone was observed a few times. This chain connects TRBV28 to TRBJ2-7; possibly TRBD1 for D (6 bases). V lost 2 bases and J 2 bases, leaving 13 bases between the germline ends. This CDR3 comprises 15 residues. Germline V gene sequence: CDR1 MDHEN, CDR2 SYDVKM. The CDR3 region is CASSLTVRGAYEQYF. The DNA for the CDR3 is TGTGCCAGCAGTTTAACCGTCAGGGGAGCCTACGAGCAGTACTTC.

The chain carries TRBV27 and TRBJ1-1; D is perhaps TRBD1 (5 bases). CDR1 MNHEY and CDR2 SMNVEV come from the germline V gene (reference sequence). The CDR3 length is 15 residues. V dropped 3 bases and J dropped 3 bases, with 14 bases sitting between them. DNA of the CDR3: TGTGCCAGCAGTTTCAACCCAGGGAGAGACACTGAAGCTTTCTTT. This translates into CASSFNPGRDTEAFF.

The CDR3 here is CASSFLKNIQYF. CDR3 sequence (DNA): TGTGCCAGCAGTTTCCTCAAAAACATTCAGTACTTC. The chain links TRBV28 to TRBJ2-4; D unresolved. V lost 3 bases to trimming and J lost 3 bases, with 3 bases between them. The CDR3 sequence is 12 residues long. Germline values: CDR1 MDHEN, CDR2 SYDVKM.

The rearrangement links TRBV9 to TRBJ2-2, with 10 bases lining up with TRBD1. The CDR3 spans 15 residues. From germline, CDR1 is SGDLS and CDR2 YYNGEE. Trimming took 2 bases from V and 6 from J; bases not matched to a gene: 4. The CDR3 nucleotides are TGTGCCAGCAGCGTGACAGGGGGCAATGCCGGGGAGCTGTTTTTT. This translates into CASSVTGGNAGELFF.

CDR3 in amino acids: CACRARQGTNNQPQHF. The CDR3 bases are TGTGCTTGCAGAGCCCGACAGGGGACAAACAATCAGCCCCAGCATTTT. The chain employs TRBV28 and TRBJ1-5, with 8 bases aligning to TRBD1. Germline V CDR1 and CDR2: MDHEN, SYDVKM. The CDR3 covers 16 residues.

The chain's CDR3 is CASSLTGSTYNEQFF. The CDR3 DNA follows: TGTGCCAGCAGTTTGACGGGATCCACCTACAATGAGCAGTTCTTC. V is TRBV27 and J is TRBJ2-1, with a weak D call TRBD2 (5 bases). The germline V and J ends were trimmed by 3 bases and 2 bases, with 11 bases remaining between them. Germline values: CDR1 MNHEY, CDR2 SMNVEV (reference sequence). CDR3 length: 15 residues.

The DNA for the CDR3 is TGTGCCAGCAGCTTAGGTCAGGGGAGTGGCTACACCTTC. Its protein product is CASSLGQGSGYTF. This chain links TRBV7-8 with TRBJ1-2; D is possibly TRBD1 (6 bases). Germline V gene sequence: CDR1 SGHVS, CDR2 FQNEAQ. With 1 base removed from V and 7 bases from J, the gap between germline ends came to 10 bases. The CDR3 length is 13 residues.

This chain joins TRBV6-5 and TRBJ2-1, with 10 bases matching TRBD2. The CDR3 runs to 16 residues. Germline CDR1 is MNHEY and CDR2 is SVGAGI. Germline trimming cut 2 bases from V and 8 bases from J; bases unmatched to any gene: 9. In DNA, the CDR3 is TGTGCCAGCAGTTACAATAAGCGGGGGGGCACCGATGAGCAGTTCTTC. It encodes CASSYNKRGGTDEQFF.

The sample holds one count of this clone. The chain joins TRBV18 to TRBJ1-4; no clear D gene. Germline values: CDR1 KGHSH, CDR2 LQKENI. CDR3 length: 15 amino acids. Trimming removed 1 base at V and 8 bases at J, with 14 bases between. The CDR3 DNA follows: TGTGCCAGCTCACCACGGGAGGGAGAATACGAAAAACTGTTTTTT. This encodes CASSPREGEYEKLFF.

This rearrangement joins TRBV11-1 to TRBJ2-2, with D maybe TRBD1 (5 bases). With 3 bases removed from V and 7 bases from J, the gap between germline ends came to 15 bases. Germline lookup yields CDR1 SGHAT and CDR2 FQDESV (reference sequence). This CDR3 comprises 15 residues. This CDR3 is CASSLTTTVRGELFF. For the CDR3, the DNA is TGTGCCAGCAGCTTGACCACGACAGTACGCGGGGAGCTGTTTTTT.

This clone has just one count. V usage is TRBV28 and J usage is TRBJ2-5; the D is unclear. CDR3 length: 13 residues. V was cut by 2 bases and J by 4 bases, with 8 bases left in between. Germline CDR1 is MDHEN and CDR2 is SYDVKM. CDR3 coding DNA: TGTGCCAGCAGTTTAAGTGGACGAGAGACCCAGTACTTC. It translates to CASSLSGRETQYF.

This rearrangement joins TRBV5-1 to TRBJ2-3, with D maybe TRBD2 (6 bases). V was shortened by 1 base and J by 1 base, with 10 bases between the two germline ends. Germline loops: CDR1 SGHRS, CDR2 YFSETQ. The CDR3 covers 15 residues. The CDR3, as DNA: TGCGCCAGCAGCTTGTCCCTAGCGCGCACAGATACGCAGTATTTT. Its translation: CASSLSLARTDTQYF.

This rearrangement joins TRBV6-6 to TRBJ1-1, with 11 bases aligning to TRBD1. Germline CDR1 MNHNY, CDR2 SVGAGI (reference sequence). The CDR3 runs to 15 residues. Trimming at V came to 2 bases and at J to 4 bases, leaving 3 bases not matched to a gene. CDR3 residues: CASSYPGTGGTEAFF. The CDR3, as DNA: TGTGCCAGCAGTTACCCGGGGACAGGGGGCACTGAAGCTTTCTTT.

V gene TRBV5-6 combines with J gene TRBJ2-5, with TRBD1 as a possible D gene (6 bases). The germline V gene encodes CDR1 SGHDT and CDR2 YYEEEE. Deletions cut 3 bases from V and 2 bases from J, with 11 bases between. CDR3 length equals 14 residues. In nucleotides, the CDR3 is TGTGCCAGCAGCTATCGGGACACGCAAGAGACCCAGTACTTC. This translates into CASSYRDTQETQYF. The full variable domain, in which reference TRBV5-6 and TRBJ2-5 provide the parts outside the CDR3, is DAGVTQSPTHLIKTRGQQVTLRCSPKSGHDTVSWYQQALGQGPQFIFQYYEEEERQRGNFPDRFSGHQFPNYSSELNVNALLLGDSALYLCASSYRDTQETQYFGPGTRLLVL.

The chain carries TRBV7-6 and TRBJ2-5; 7 positions agree with TRBD1. Germline lookup yields CDR1 SGHVS and CDR2 FNYEAQ. V lost 5 bases and J lost 4; bases outside the gene matches: 7. This CDR3 comprises 14 residues. The CDR3 region is CASSETTGRETQYF. The CDR3 region has the DNA TGTGCCAGCAGCGAGACGACAGGGAGAGAGACCCAGTACTTC.

The chain has TRBV6-1 and TRBJ2-2, with a possible D match to TRBD1 (6 bases). This CDR3 spans 15 amino acids. The germline CDR1 and CDR2 sequences are MNHNS and SASEGT. Trimming removed 8 bases at V and 5 bases at J, with 18 bases between. The CDR3 nucleotides are TGTGCCAGCTCCCTACGGACAGATAGGACCGGGGAGCTGTTTTTT. It is translated as CASSLRTDRTGELFF.

The genes are TRBV4-2 and TRBJ1-5; 12 bases agree with TRBD1. The CDR3 covers 15 residues. CDR1 and CDR2 (germline): LGHNA, YNFKEQ. Unmatched junction bases numbered 4, after V lost 4 bases and J lost 6 bases. The CDR3: CASSPGQGASQPQHF. The CDR3 DNA reads TGTGCCAGCAGCCCGGGACAGGGGGCTTCTCAGCCCCAGCATTTT.

A single count supports this clone. The CDR3 coding sequence is TGTGCCAGCAGCAAAGCCAGGGGGGACAGGGATAACTATGGCTACACCTTC. Protein sequence: CASSKARGDRDNYGYTF. The gene calls are TRBV21-1 and TRBJ1-2; the DNA was not compared with TRBD1, the D call given in the table. TRBV21-1 is termed a pseudogene. The CDR3 sequence is 17 residues long.

The chain is built from TRBV29-1 and TRBJ1-1, with no clear D. The germline CDR1 and CDR2 sequences are SQVTM and ANQGSEA. Trimming took off 1 base at V and 3 bases at J, with 15 bases between the two ends. This CDR3 region has 15 residues. As DNA, the CDR3 is TGCAGCGTTGAAGTTGATGAACACCAGGACACTGAAGCTTTCTTT. Amino acids: CSVEVDEHQDTEAFF. Drawing the rest from reference TRBV29-1 and TRBJ1-1, the complete variable domain is SAVISQKPSRDICQRGTSLTIQCQVDSQVTMMFWYRQQPGQSLTLIATANQGSEATYESGFVIDKFPISRPNLTFSTLTVSNMSPEDSSIYLCSVEVDEHQDTEAFFGQGTRLTVV.

This clone was seen only a few times. The V and J genes are TRBV9 and TRBJ2-7; 11 bases fit TRBD1. The CDR3 length is 15 residues. The junction had 5 bases not matched to a gene; V was cut back by 3 bases and J by 3 bases. Germline assignment: CDR1 SGDLS and CDR2 YYNGEE. CDR3 loop: CASSGGQGDGYEQYF. For the CDR3, the DNA is TGTGCCAGCAGCGGGGGACAGGGGGATGGCTACGAGCAGTACTTC. Together with reference TRBV9 and TRBJ2-7, the CDR3 gives the full variable domain: DSGVTQTPKHLITATGQRVTLRCSPRSGDLSVYWYQQSLDQGLQFLIQYYNGEERAKGNILERFSAQQFPDLHSELNLSSLELGDSALYFCASSGGQGDGYEQYFGPGTRLTVT.

The V call is TRBV9, the J call TRBJ1-4, with a weak D call TRBD1 (5 bases). The CDR3 has 16 amino acids. Germline loops: CDR1 SGDLS, CDR2 YYNGEE. V was pared by 1 base and J by 2 bases, with 12 bases between. In DNA form, the CDR3 reads TGTGCCAGCAGCGTAACGAACGGGGGGACTAATGAAAAACTGTTTTTT. Its protein is CASSVTNGGTNEKLFF.

This clone was picked up one time. The chain couples TRBV7-9 to TRBJ1-1; D is possibly TRBD1 (6 bases). The CDR3 consists of 16 residues. CDR1 and CDR2 from the germline V gene are SEHNR and FQNEAQ (reference sequence). The V and J ends lost 0 bases and 1 base respectively, with 12 bases between them. The chain's CDR3 is CASSLAWGARNTEAFF. CDR3 nucleotide sequence: TGTGCCAGCAGCTTAGCGTGGGGGGCCCGGAACACTGAAGCTTTCTTT.

The V gene is TRBV9, the J gene TRBJ2-7; 7 nucleotides agree with TRBD1. The CDR3 runs to 16 residues. Trimming cost V 0 bases and J 2 bases; bases outside gene matches: 8. Germline V lookup: CDR1 SGDLS, CDR2 YYNGEE. The CDR3, as DNA: TGTGCCAGCAGCGTAGGCGGGCAGGGGACAGCCTACGAGCAGTACTTC. It translates to CASSVGGQGTAYEQYF.

This rearrangement joins TRBV19 to TRBJ1-5; D gene ambiguous. CDR1 and CDR2 (germline): LNHDA, SQIVND (reference sequence). The CDR3 spans 13 residues. With 3 bases removed from V and 5 bases from J, the gap between germline ends came to 8 bases. CDR3 DNA sequence: TGTGCCAGTAGTATCGGACCCTATCAGCCCCAGCATTTT. It translates to CASSIGPYQPQHF. The full variable domain, with the rest looked up from reference TRBV19 and TRBJ1-5, is DGGITQSPKYLFRKEGQNVTLSCEQNLNHDAMYWYRQDPGQGLRLIYYSQIVNDFQKGDIAEGYSVSREKKESFPLTVTSAQKNPTAFYLCASSIGPYQPQHFGDGTRLSIL.